This section outlines one TCR beta chain sequence together with its context. Original processing methods: Reference gene primer amplification in the assay estimated nucleated cell counts. Here immunoSEQ multiplex PCR was the method, and the copy in TCRdb shows in-frame clones only, minus some. That table gives V, J and clone size, and the DNA gave D and trimming. The repertoire holds some 300,000 clones, with around 86% as singletons. These data come from a study of blood T cell repertoires in COVID-19. Study at large: Collection of acute and convalescent COVID-19 samples took place in the United States, Italy and Spain.

Per the germline V gene, CDR1 is SGHKS and CDR2 is YYEKEE (reference sequence). This CDR3 comprises 14 residues. V lost 1 base and J lost 3, with 10 bases in between. The receptor was isolated from a man aged 65-85 years with acute or convalescent COVID-19. This chain links TRBV5-5 with TRBJ2-5, with no clear D. The sequenced material came from peripheral blood. CDR3 sequence: CASSLYATEETQYF. CDR3 in DNA: TGTGCCAGCAGCTTGTACGCTACAGAAGAGACCCAGTACTTC.